There are a few counts of the clone carrying this T cell receptor beta chain. This entry is derived from a study of blood T cells in healthy people across ages. This CDR3 comprises 15 residues. Germline loops: CDR1 SGHDN, CDR2 FVKESK. Through a sample-barcoded 5' primer and a J-beta primer mix, a second PCR was run for roughly 7 to 11 cycles. TCRdb recomputed calls from the 5' RACE reads with MiXCR, one row per CDR3 protein. This table has about 1,800,000 distinct CDR3 sequences, over 25% appearing once. The chain joins TRBV14 to TRBJ2-4; a possible D gene is TRBD2 (7 bases). The assigned J gene may be wrong: the sequence end matches TRBJ2-7 better. The material sequenced was blood. This receptor was taken from a woman younger than 45 in good health. In DNA, the CDR3 is TGTGCCAGCAGCCGAATCGGGGGGCGATCCTACGAGCAGTACTTC. Protein product: CASSRIGGRSYEQYF.